The rows below give T cell receptor beta chains drawn from one sample of a study of T and B cells in COVID-19 patients. TCRdb itself ran the multiplex PCR reads through MiXCR, one entry per CDR3 protein. Counted here are 3,000 to 4,000 distinct CDR3 sequences, 28% occurring once; the ten biggest clones make up 50% to 80%. The sequenced sample was blood. All receptors derive from a human donor with active COVID-19. The donor label of this sample is uncertain. CDR3s include the opening cysteine and the closing phenylalanine or tryptophan. Each record gives: V gene, clone size, D gene, J gene, CDR3 DNA, CDR3 protein. The D gene is left open where the match is weak. Some rows mark clone size as missing; the rest say once, few, many or name a class of expanded clone.

V gene: TRBV5-1
clone size: NA
D gene: TRBD1
J gene: TRBJ2-4
CDR3 DNA: TGCGCCAGCAGCTCACTTTCCATGGGACAGGGGGGGAGAAACATTCAGTACTTC
CDR3 protein: CASSSLSMGQGGRNIQYF

V gene: TRBV18
clone size: NA
D gene: NA
J gene: TRBJ1-4
CDR3 DNA: TGTGCCAGCTCACCCCAGGGCCCTGAACAAAAACTGTTTTTT
CDR3 protein: CASSPQGPEQKLFF

V gene: TRBV5-4
clone size: NA
D gene: NA
J gene: TRBJ1-2
CDR3 DNA: TGTGCCAGCAGCTTGGGGGGACTGGAGCATGGCTACACCTTC
CDR3 protein: CASSLGGLEHGYTF

V gene: TRBV6-1
clone size: NA
D gene: TRBD2
J gene: TRBJ2-5
CDR3 DNA: TGTGCCAGCAGTAGCGGGGGGGCTCTAGAGACCCAGTACTTC
CDR3 protein: CASSSGGALETQYF

V gene: TRBV29-1
clone size: medium-sized
D gene: TRBD1
J gene: TRBJ1-5
CDR3 DNA: TGCAGCGTTGTACAGGGGGCAGGCAATCAGCCCCAGCATTTT
CDR3 protein: CSVVQGAGNQPQHF

V gene: TRBV12-3/TRBV12-4
clone size: medium-sized
D gene: NA
J gene: TRBJ2-5
CDR3 DNA: TGTGCCAGCAGTTTGGGGGAAGAGACCCAGTACTTC
CDR3 protein: CASSLGEETQYF

V gene: TRBV5-4
clone size: NA
D gene: NA
J gene: TRBJ1-2
CDR3 DNA: TGTGCCAGCAGCTTGCAAGGGGGTGCTAACTATGGCTACACCTTC
CDR3 protein: CASSLQGGANYGYTF

V gene: TRBV12-3/TRBV12-4
clone size: medium-sized
D gene: NA
J gene: TRBJ2-5
CDR3 DNA: TGTGCCAGCAGTTTACACCAGCAAGAGACCCAGTACTTC
CDR3 protein: CASSLHQQETQYF

V gene: TRBV20-1
clone size: few
D gene: NA
J gene: TRBJ1-1
CDR3 DNA: TGCAGTGCCCCGGCCAGCGAAGGTGAAGCTTTCTTT
CDR3 protein: CSAPASEGEAFF

V gene: TRBV6-2/TRBV6-3
clone size: medium-sized
D gene: NA
J gene: TRBJ2-2
CDR3 DNA: TGTGCCAGCTCGAGGGGCCAGGTCGGTCGGGAGCTGTTTTTT
CDR3 protein: CASSRGQVGRELFF

V gene: TRBV19
clone size: medium-sized
D gene: NA
J gene: TRBJ1-2
CDR3 DNA: TGTGCCAGTACTCCGGATGCAGGGCGAAACTATGGCTACACCTTC
CDR3 protein: CASTPDAGRNYGYTF

V gene: TRBV19
clone size: medium-sized
D gene: NA
J gene: TRBJ2-5
CDR3 DNA: TGTGCCAGTAGTAGACGGGGCAGGGAGTTCAGGGAGACCCAGTACTTC
CDR3 protein: CASSRRGREFRETQYF

V gene: TRBV5-4
clone size: NA
D gene: TRBD2
J gene: TRBJ2-7
CDR3 DNA: TGTGCCAGCAGCATAGGACTAGCGGGGACCTACGAGCAGTACTTC
CDR3 protein: CASSIGLAGTYEQYF

V gene: TRBV20-1
clone size: once
D gene: TRBD1
J gene: TRBJ1-5
CDR3 DNA: TGCAGTGCTGGAGGGACAGGGGGCGTTCAGCCCCAGCATTTT
CDR3 protein: CSAGGTGGVQPQHF

V gene: TRBV19
clone size: medium-sized
D gene: TRBD1
J gene: TRBJ2-7
CDR3 DNA: TGTGCCAGTAGTCTGAACAGGGGAGAGTACGAGCAGTACTTC
CDR3 protein: CASSLNRGEYEQYF

V gene: TRBV20-1
clone size: NA
D gene: TRBD2
J gene: TRBJ2-7
CDR3 DNA: TGCAGTCTCCACACCTCGACTAGCGGTGGCTACGAGCAGTACTTC
CDR3 protein: CSLHTSTSGGYEQYF

V gene: TRBV7-6
clone size: few
D gene: NA
J gene: TRBJ1-2
CDR3 DNA: TGTGCCAGCAGCCTAGACGGGGACTATGGCTACACCTTC
CDR3 protein: CASSLDGDYGYTF

V gene: TRBV12-3/TRBV12-4
clone size: medium-sized
D gene: NA
J gene: TRBJ2-1
CDR3 DNA: TGTGCCAGCAGTTTAAACTTCCACAGTTCCTACAATGAGCAGTTCTTC
CDR3 protein: CASSLNFHSSYNEQFF

V gene: TRBV19
clone size: medium-sized
D gene: NA
J gene: TRBJ1-4
CDR3 DNA: TGTGCCAGTAGTATCAGCAGGGGCACACTCTCCAATGAAAAACTGTTTTTT
CDR3 protein: CASSISRGTLSNEKLFF

V gene: TRBV29-1
clone size: medium-sized
D gene: NA
J gene: TRBJ1-1
CDR3 DNA: TGCAGCATTGGGGGAAAGAACACTGAAGCTTTCTTT
CDR3 protein: CSIGGKNTEAFF

V gene: TRBV12-3/TRBV12-4
clone size: NA
D gene: NA
J gene: TRBJ2-6
CDR3 DNA: TGTGCCAGCAGTTTATGGGGGGGCCGCTCTGGGGCCAACGTCCTGACTTTC
CDR3 protein: CASSLWGGRSGANVLTF

V gene: TRBV20-1
clone size: NA
D gene: TRBD1
J gene: TRBJ1-1
CDR3 DNA: TGCAGTGCCGTCAAGGGGACAGGGAGTGCTGAAGCTTTCTTT
CDR3 protein: CSAVKGTGSAEAFF

V gene: TRBV19
clone size: medium-sized
D gene: NA
J gene: TRBJ1-3
CDR3 DNA: TGTGCCAGTCGTGCGGTGACCGGAAACACCATATATTTT
CDR3 protein: CASRAVTGNTIYF

V gene: TRBV19
clone size: NA
D gene: TRBD2
J gene: TRBJ2-4
CDR3 DNA: TGTGCCAGCCACCCCGGACTAGCGGCAGCCAAAAACATTCAGTACTTC
CDR3 protein: CASHPGLAAAKNIQYF

V gene: TRBV10-3
clone size: NA
D gene: NA
J gene: TRBJ2-7
CDR3 DNA: TGTGCCATCAGTGAGTCGAAGGTGGGGGTGAGGTGGCCCTACGAGCAGTACTTC
CDR3 protein: CAISESKVGVRWPYEQYF

V gene: TRBV20-1
clone size: NA
D gene: NA
J gene: TRBJ2-3
CDR3 DNA: TGCAGTGCTAGAGATGGACAGATCACAGATACGCAGTATTTT
CDR3 protein: CSARDGQITDTQYF

V gene: TRBV29-1
clone size: medium-sized
D gene: NA
J gene: TRBJ1-1
CDR3 DNA: TGCAGCGTGCAGCTTTCAAACACTGAAGCTTTCTTT
CDR3 protein: CSVQLSNTEAFF

V gene: TRBV7-6
clone size: few
D gene: TRBD1
J gene: TRBJ2-7
CDR3 DNA: TGTGCCAGCAGCTTAGACCGACAGGGTGAGCAGTACTTC
CDR3 protein: CASSLDRQGEQYF

V gene: TRBV6-6
clone size: NA
D gene: TRBD1
J gene: TRBJ1-2
CDR3 DNA: TGTGCCAGCACTTCGGGGGACAGGTGGAACTATGGCTACACCTTC
CDR3 protein: CASTSGDRWNYGYTF

V gene: TRBV6-5
clone size: NA
D gene: NA
J gene: TRBJ2-7
CDR3 DNA: TGTGCCAGCAGTTACGGACCGTTCTCCTACGAGCAGTACTTC
CDR3 protein: CASSYGPFSYEQYF

V gene: TRBV20-1
clone size: NA
D gene: NA
J gene: TRBJ1-2
CDR3 DNA: TGCAGTGTCCCGGGGGCTTGGAGTAATGGCTACACCTTC
CDR3 protein: CSVPGAWSNGYTF

V gene: TRBV7-9
clone size: few
D gene: TRBD1
J gene: TRBJ1-6
CDR3 DNA: TGTGCCAGCAGCTTAGGGGGGGGGACAGGAAATTCACCCCTCCACTTT
CDR3 protein: CASSLGGGTGNSPLHF

V gene: TRBV19
clone size: medium-sized
D gene: NA
J gene: TRBJ1-2
CDR3 DNA: TGTGCCAGTCTCCCAAGCGCGGGGGGCGCAGGCTATGGCTACACCTTC
CDR3 protein: CASLPSAGGAGYGYTF

V gene: TRBV27
clone size: medium-sized
D gene: NA
J gene: TRBJ2-7
CDR3 DNA: TGTGCCAGCAGGGACAACTCCTACGAGCAGTACTTC
CDR3 protein: CASRDNSYEQYF

V gene: TRBV7-6
clone size: NA
D gene: NA
J gene: TRBJ2-2
CDR3 DNA: TGTGCCAGCAGTGATAGGGGGACCGGGGAGCTGTTTTTT
CDR3 protein: CASSDRGTGELFF

V gene: TRBV6-5
clone size: few
D gene: NA
J gene: TRBJ2-5
CDR3 DNA: TGTGCCAGCAGTTACCGACCAGGGACGACGGAGACCCAGTACTTC
CDR3 protein: CASSYRPGTTETQYF

V gene: TRBV7-6
clone size: NA
D gene: TRBD1
J gene: TRBJ1-1
CDR3 DNA: TGTGCCAGCAGCTCACTCGGGACAGGGGGCCACACTGAAGCTTTCTTT
CDR3 protein: CASSSLGTGGHTEAFF